This T cell receptor (beta chain) was sequenced during a study of T cells after yellow fever vaccination. Study-level points and caveats: Boosting was followed by the reappearance of most primary-vaccination clones (around 95% CD4, about 90% CD8). The secondary response was weaker but peaked faster, day 5 versus 15. Sorted repertoires could include abundant contaminating clonotypes from bulk cells.

5'RACE template switching produced TCR cDNA carrying a universal primer site and UMIs. TCRdb re-called the 5' RACE reads with MiXCR, one entry per CDR3 protein. The table includes around 200,000 distinct CDR3 sequences, approximately 11% detected once. The germline CDR1 and CDR2 sequences are PRHDT and FYEKMQ (reference sequence). This CDR3 is 16 amino acids long. Trimming removed 1 base at V and 0 bases at J, with 10 bases between. Notes on this clonotype: Antigen: not known.

The sequence was obtained from a man aged 18 to 35 who received the YFV17D yellow fever vaccine. The chain employs TRBV13 and TRBJ2-4; the D gene could be TRBD1 or TRBD2 (6 bases each). The sequences come from CD8+ T cells sorted from PBMCs, collected 15 days after the yellow fever booster vaccination. The CDR3 is CASSLEGGLAKNIQYF. CDR3 bases: TGTGCCAGCAGCTTAGAAGGGGGACTAGCCAAAAACATTCAGTACTTC. Based on the CDR3 plus reference TRBV13 and TRBJ2-4, the full variable domain is AAGVIQSPRHLIKEKRETATLKCYPIPRHDTVYWYQQGPGQDPQFLISFYEKMQSDKGSIPDRFSAQQFSDYHSELNMSSLELGDSALYFCASSLEGGLAKNIQYFGAGTRLSVL.